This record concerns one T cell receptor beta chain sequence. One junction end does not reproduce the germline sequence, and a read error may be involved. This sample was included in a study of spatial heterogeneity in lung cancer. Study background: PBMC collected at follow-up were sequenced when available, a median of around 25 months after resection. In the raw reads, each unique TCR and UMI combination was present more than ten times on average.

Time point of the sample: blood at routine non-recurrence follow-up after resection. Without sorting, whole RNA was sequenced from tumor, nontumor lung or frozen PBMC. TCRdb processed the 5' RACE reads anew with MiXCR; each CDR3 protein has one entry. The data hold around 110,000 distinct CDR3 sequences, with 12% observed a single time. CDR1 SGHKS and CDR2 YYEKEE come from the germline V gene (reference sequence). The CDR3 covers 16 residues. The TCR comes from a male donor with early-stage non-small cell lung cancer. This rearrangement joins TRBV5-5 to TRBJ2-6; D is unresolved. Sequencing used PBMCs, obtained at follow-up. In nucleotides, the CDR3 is TGTGCCAGCAGCTTGGCCCACCTCTCTGAGGCCAACGTCCTGACTTTC. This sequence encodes CASSLAHLSEANVLTF.